A single sample is the source of the 18 T cell receptor beta chains below, sequenced in a study of cytotoxic CD8 clonotypes in ibrutinib-treated CLL. The assay was immunoSEQ multiplex PCR, and TCRdb's table has in-frame clones only and misses some. The top ten clones hold about 5.7% of a sample with roughly 300,000 clones, approximately 79% of them seen once. The sequencing used PBMCs, collected at disease progression, from a patient treated with ibrutinib. The receptor source for this set is a human donor with chronic lymphocytic leukemia.

The CDR3 loop reads CASSLWLAGLADTQYF. CDR3 bases: TGTGCCAGCAGCTTGTGGCTAGCGGGTCTTGCAGATACGCAGTATTTT. The chain uses TRBV7-2 and TRBJ2-3; 8 bases line up with TRBD2. Germline lookup yields CDR1 SGHTA and CDR2 FQGNSA. Trimming took 3 bases from V and 4 from J; bases not matched to a gene: 9. The CDR3 length is 16 residues.

The chain joins TRBV20-1 to TRBJ2-7; no clear D gene. The CDR3 contains 11 residues. Between the trimmed V and J ends, which lost 6 bases and 2 bases, there was a span of 8 bases. The germline V gene has CDR1 DFQATT and CDR2 SNEGSKA (reference sequence). The CDR3 region has the DNA TGCAGTGCAGACGTCCCCTACGAGCAGTACTTC. Protein sequence: CSADVPYEQYF.

This chain joins TRBV4-1 and TRBJ1-2, with a possible D match to TRBD1 (5 bases). The ends were cut back, 1 base at V and 7 bases at J, with 16 bases in the middle. Per the germline V gene, CDR1 is MGHRA and CDR2 is YSYEKL. CDR3 length: 15 amino acids. The CDR3, as DNA: TGCGCCAGCAGCCAAGGAGACTGGGGGTTGTTTGGCTACACCTTC. This encodes CASSQGDWGLFGYTF.

The chain couples TRBV29-1 to TRBJ1-2; weak D call: TRBD1 (6 bases). Germline lookup yields CDR1 SQVTM and CDR2 ANQGSEA. V was shortened by 6 bases and J by 5 bases, with 13 bases between the two germline ends. CDR3 length: 12 amino acids. The CDR3 protein is CSVGGARYGYTF. CDR3 bases: TGCAGCGTCGGGGGGGCTCGGTATGGCTACACCTTC.

The chain is built from TRBV5-6 and TRBJ2-1; the D gene is possibly TRBD2 (6 bases). Germline values: CDR1 SGHDT, CDR2 YYEEEE. There are 15 residues in the CDR3. V was trimmed by 3 bases and J by 3 bases, leaving 13 bases between them. The CDR3 sequence: CASSYYAGNYNEQFF. The CDR3 DNA is TGTGCCAGCAGCTACTATGCGGGAAACTACAATGAGCAGTTCTTC.

V is TRBV5-1 and J is TRBJ2-3, with TRBD1 matching 10 bases. Germline V gene sequence: CDR1 SGHRS, CDR2 YFSETQ. The CDR3 runs to 20 residues. Unmatched junction bases numbered 16, after V lost 1 base and J lost 2 bases. The CDR3 protein is CASSLTPTGGSSSATDTQYF. The CDR3 DNA sequence: TGCGCCAGCAGCTTGACACCGACAGGGGGCAGTTCCTCCGCCACAGATACGCAGTATTTT.

This clone has only a few counts. The chain employs TRBV6-5 and TRBJ1-1; a possible D gene is TRBD1 (6 bases). Germline V gene sequence: CDR1 MNHEY, CDR2 SVGAGI. CDR3 length equals 15 residues. Between the trimmed V and J ends, which lost 4 bases and 6 bases, there was a span of 18 bases. CDR3 in DNA: TGTGCCAGCAGTTCAACCGGGACATTAATCGCTGAAGCTTTCTTT. It encodes CASSSTGTLIAEAFF.

The chain links TRBV7-6 to TRBJ2-3; 9 bases line up with TRBD2. V lost 10 bases, J lost 3 bases, and 8 bases stayed unmatched. Germline CDR1 and CDR2: SGHVS and FNYEAQ. This CDR3 is built from 14 residues. The CDR3 is CATSGAGGTDTQYF. DNA for the CDR3: TGTGCCACCTCCGGGGCGGGGGGGACAGATACGCAGTATTTT.

The genes are TRBV1 and TRBJ2-7; TRBD1, as called in the table, went unchecked against the DNA. TRBV1 is deemed a pseudogene. There are 16 residues in the CDR3. The CDR3 protein is CTSSQDGDRGPYEQYF. The CDR3 DNA reads as TGCACCAGCAGCCAAGATGGGGACAGGGGTCCCTACGAGCAGTACTTC.

This clone was detected a few times. The V and J genes are TRBV27 and TRBJ2-5; 8 bases line up with TRBD2. Germline CDR1 and CDR2: MNHEY and SMNVEV (reference sequence). This CDR3 is 14 amino acids long. With 3 bases clipped from V and 2 bases from J, the junction kept 2 bases outside the gene matches. The CDR3 loop reads CASSFIAGQETQYF. The DNA for the CDR3 is TGTGCCAGCAGTTTTATAGCGGGACAAGAGACCCAGTACTTC.

For this clone: It is unclear where the CDR3 begins or ends on the DNA, so no DNA is shown, and the CDR3 is as TCRdb lists it. The chain employs TRBV28 and TRBJ1-2; the table's TRBD1 call for D was not verified on the DNA. Germline V gene sequence: CDR1 MDHEN, CDR2 SYDVKM. Inclusive of both ends, the CDR3 amounts to 13 amino acids. This CDR3 is CASSTWGGGAHTF.

The chain uses TRBV5-8 and TRBJ2-7, with 14 bases aligning to TRBD2. V shed 3 bases, J shed 7 bases, and the junction held 6 bases outside the gene matches. The CDR3 covers 15 residues. Looked up from germline, CDR1 is SGHTS and CDR2 is YDEGEE. The CDR3 protein is CASSSRLAGGEEQYF. The CDR3 nucleotides read TGTGCCAGCAGCTCACGACTAGCGGGAGGGGAAGAGCAGTACTTC. Full variable domain (missing parts from reference TRBV5-8 and TRBJ2-7): EAGVTQSPTHLIKTRGQQATLRCSPISGHTSVYWYQQALGLGLQFLLWYDEGEERNRGNFPPRFSGRQFPNYSSELNVNALELEDSALYLCASSSRLAGGEEQYFGPGTRLTVT.

This chain links TRBV18 with TRBJ1-1; D unresolved. The V gene's germline CDR1 is KGHSH and CDR2 LQKENI. This CDR3 region has 12 residues. V was shortened by 5 bases and J by 1 base, with 5 bases between the two germline ends. The CDR3 protein is CASSTANTEAFF. CDR3 DNA: TGTGCCAGCTCAACAGCGAACACTGAAGCTTTCTTT.

The V call is TRBV28, the J call TRBJ1-2; no clear D. Per germline, CDR1 MDHEN and CDR2 SYDVKM. This CDR3 is built from 13 residues. Trimming took off 7 bases at V and 8 bases at J, with 17 bases between the two ends. CDR3 protein: CASKNEAARGYTF. CDR3 DNA sequence: TGTGCCAGCAAAAATGAGGCGGCCAGGGGCTACACCTTC.

J is TRBJ1-1 and V is TRBV19; unclear D gene. Germline loops: CDR1 LNHDA, CDR2 SQIVND (reference sequence). This CDR3 has 14 residues. Trimming took off 3 bases at V and 1 base at J, with 9 bases between the two ends. The CDR3 nucleotides read TGTGCCAGTAGTATCTATAGGGAGAACACTGAAGCTTTCTTT. Its protein is CASSIYRENTEAFF. Based on the CDR3 plus reference TRBV19 and TRBJ1-1, the full variable domain is DGGITQSPKYLFRKEGQNVTLSCEQNLNHDAMYWYRQDPGQGLRLIYYSQIVNDFQKGDIAEGYSVSREKKESFPLTVTSAQKNPTAFYLCASSIYRENTEAFFGQGTRLTVV.

This chain links TRBV6-6 with TRBJ1-1; the match to TRBD1 covers 8 bases. V dropped 4 bases and J dropped 1; count of bases not matched to a gene: 8. Per germline, CDR1 MNHNY and CDR2 SVGAGI (reference sequence). The CDR3 loop spans 16 amino acids. CDR3 loop: CASSSSGTGRNTEAFF. DNA of the CDR3: TGTGCCAGCAGTTCTTCCGGGACAGGAAGGAACACTGAAGCTTTCTTT.

The CDR3 protein is CASSLGREYEQYF. In DNA, the CDR3 is TGTGCCAGCAGCTTAGGACGGGAGTACGAGCAGTACTTC. The gene calls are TRBV11-2 and TRBJ2-7; D perhaps matches TRBD2 (6 bases). In germline, CDR1 is SGHAT, CDR2 FQNNGV. Between the trimmed V and J ends, which lost 1 base and 4 bases, there was a span of 8 bases. This CDR3 comprises 13 residues.

The chain employs TRBV6-6 and TRBJ2-7; D possibly matches TRBD1 or TRBD2 (5 bases each). The V gene's germline CDR1 is MNHNY and CDR2 SVGAGI (reference sequence). This CDR3 is built from 11 residues. V was cut by 8 bases and J by 3 bases, with 8 bases left in between. This CDR3 is CASGDVYEQYF. As DNA, the CDR3 is TGTGCCAGCGGGGACGTCTACGAGCAGTACTTC.